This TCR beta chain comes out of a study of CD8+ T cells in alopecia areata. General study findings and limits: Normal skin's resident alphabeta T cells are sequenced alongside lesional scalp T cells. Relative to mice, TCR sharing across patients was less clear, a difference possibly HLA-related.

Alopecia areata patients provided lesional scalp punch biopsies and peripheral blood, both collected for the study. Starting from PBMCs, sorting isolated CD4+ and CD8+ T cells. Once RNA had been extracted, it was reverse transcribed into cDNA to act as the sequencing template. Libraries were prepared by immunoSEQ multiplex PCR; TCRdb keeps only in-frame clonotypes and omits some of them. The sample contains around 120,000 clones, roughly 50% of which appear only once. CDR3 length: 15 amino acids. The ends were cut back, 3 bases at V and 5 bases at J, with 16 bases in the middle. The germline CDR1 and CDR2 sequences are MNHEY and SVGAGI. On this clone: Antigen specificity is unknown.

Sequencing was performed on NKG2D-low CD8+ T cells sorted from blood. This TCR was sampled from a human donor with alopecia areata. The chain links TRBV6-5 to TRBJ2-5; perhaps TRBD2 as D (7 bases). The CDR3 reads CASSYAFGGAETQYF. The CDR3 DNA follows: TGTGCCAGCAGTTATGCTTTTGGGGGGGCGGAGACCCAGTACTTC.